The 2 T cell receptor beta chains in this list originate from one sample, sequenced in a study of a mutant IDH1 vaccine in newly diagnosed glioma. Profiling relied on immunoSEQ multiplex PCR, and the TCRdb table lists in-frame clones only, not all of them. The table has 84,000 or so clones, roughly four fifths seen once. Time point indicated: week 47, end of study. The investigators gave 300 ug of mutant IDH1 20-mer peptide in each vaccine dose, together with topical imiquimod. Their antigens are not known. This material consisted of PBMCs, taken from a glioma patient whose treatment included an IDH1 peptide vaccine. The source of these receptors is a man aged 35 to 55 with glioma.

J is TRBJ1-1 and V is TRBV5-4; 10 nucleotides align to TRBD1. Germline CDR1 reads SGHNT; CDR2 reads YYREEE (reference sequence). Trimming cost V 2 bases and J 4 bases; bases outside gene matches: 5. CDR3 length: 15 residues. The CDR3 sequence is CASSFRQGASTEAFF. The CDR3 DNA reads TGTGCCAGCAGCTTCCGACAGGGGGCGAGCACTGAAGCTTTCTTT. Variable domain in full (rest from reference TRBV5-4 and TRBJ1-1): ETGVTQSPTHLIKTRGQQVTLRCSSQSGHNTVSWYQQALGQGPQFIFQYYREEENGRGNFPPRFSGLQFPNYSSELNVNALELDDSALYLCASSFRQGASTEAFFGQGTRLTVV.

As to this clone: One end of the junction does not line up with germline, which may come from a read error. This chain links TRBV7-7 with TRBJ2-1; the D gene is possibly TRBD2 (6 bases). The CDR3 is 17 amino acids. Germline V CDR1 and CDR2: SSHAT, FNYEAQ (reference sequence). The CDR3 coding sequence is TGTGCTAGCAGCTTAGGGCCCTCGGGAGACCCCTACAATGAGCAGTTCTTC. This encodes CASSLGPSGDPYNEQFF.